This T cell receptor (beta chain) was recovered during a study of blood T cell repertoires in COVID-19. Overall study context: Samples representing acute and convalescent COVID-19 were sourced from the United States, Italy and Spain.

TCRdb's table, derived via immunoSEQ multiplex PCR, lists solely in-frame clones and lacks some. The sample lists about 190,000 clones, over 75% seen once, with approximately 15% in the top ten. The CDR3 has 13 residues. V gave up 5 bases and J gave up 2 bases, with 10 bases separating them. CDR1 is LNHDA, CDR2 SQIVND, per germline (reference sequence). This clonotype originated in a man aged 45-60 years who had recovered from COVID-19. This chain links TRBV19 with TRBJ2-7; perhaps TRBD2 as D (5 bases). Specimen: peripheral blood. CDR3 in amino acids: CASSAGLAYEQYF. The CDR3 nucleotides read TGTGCCAGTAGTGCCGGACTGGCCTACGAGCAGTACTTC.